This T cell receptor (beta chain) was captured by sequencing in a study of blood T cell repertoires in COVID-19. Study summary: Spain, Italy and the United States supplied samples that represented acute and convalescent COVID-19. From T cells, B-cell-depleted T cells, or PBMCs came the material, which was cDNA or gDNA.

As originally analysed: Cell counts per sample came from amplifying reference gene primers. The protocol was immunoSEQ multiplex PCR, while the TCRdb copy is restricted to in-frame clones and leaves out a portion. V and J calls plus clone size are reproduced from that table; the DNA served to infer D and trimming. Among 220,000 or so clones listed, 82% were seen once. This clone was detected only once. The CDR3 is 12 residues long. Germline assignment: CDR1 LGHDT and CDR2 YNNKEL (reference sequence). V shed 3 bases and J shed 8 bases, with 8 bases lying between them. The Seattle patients joined while their infection was active and were tracked longitudinally afterward.

Source material: peripheral blood. The genes are TRBV3-1 (or the pseudogene TRBV3-2) and TRBJ1-5; D perhaps matches TRBD1 (5 bases). The TCR was taken from a woman aged 80 or over with COVID-19, enrolled during active disease. The CDR3 reads CASSHQGEPQHF. The CDR3 coding sequence is TGTGCCAGCAGCCACCAAGGGGAGCCCCAGCATTTT.